This passage covers 20 T cell receptor beta chains from one sample sequenced in a study of CD8+ T cells in alopecia areata. cDNA serving as the sequencing template came from extracted, reverse transcribed RNA. The data were produced by immunoSEQ multiplex PCR, yet TCRdb's version contains in-frame clones alone and is incomplete. The profile covers approximately 11,000 clones, with approximately 60% appearing a single time and 14% to 15% taken by the ten largest. Peripheral blood, together with lesional scalp punch biopsies, was collected from alopecia areata patients. Sequencing was done on a sample of skin. The receptors here all came from a human donor with alopecia areata.

This sequence joins TRBV7-2 and TRBJ2-1, with 9 bases that match TRBD2. The CDR3 covers 16 residues. Germline loops: CDR1 SGHTA, CDR2 FQGNSA. Germline trimming cut 2 bases from V and 6 bases from J; bases unmatched to any gene: 8. Written as DNA, the CDR3 is TGTGCCAGCAGCTTAACCGGCGGGGGGGTAGTCAATGAGCAGTTCTTC. Its protein is CASSLTGGGVVNEQFF. The complete variable domain, with remaining parts taken from reference TRBV7-2 and TRBJ2-1, reads GAGVSQSPSNKVTEKGKDVELRCDPISGHTALYWYRQSLGQGLEFLIYFQGNSAPDKSGLPSDRFSAERTGGSVSTLTIQRTQQEDSAVYLCASSLTGGGVVNEQFFGPGTRLTVL.

J is TRBJ2-4 and V is TRBV5-1; either TRBD1 or TRBD2 may supply D (5 bases each). The germline CDR1 and CDR2 sequences are SGHRS and YFSETQ. CDR3 length: 15 amino acids. V lost 0 bases and J lost 8, with 15 bases in between. CDR3 residues: CASSLGDLYGDIQYF. The CDR3 bases are TGCGCCAGCAGCTTGGGGGACCTCTATGGGGACATTCAGTACTTC.

By proportion, this clone is medium-sized. This chain links TRBV7-6 with TRBJ1-5, with D tentatively TRBD1 (6 bases). Germline CDR1 is SGHVS and CDR2 is FNYEAQ. The V and J ends lost 3 bases and 9 bases respectively, with 15 bases between them. The CDR3 sequence is 14 residues long. Written as DNA, the CDR3 is TGTGCCAGCAGCTTTGGACAGATAGGGTCGCCCCAGCATTTT. It specifies CASSFGQIGSPQHF.

The V and J genes are TRBV9 and TRBJ1-6; maybe TRBD1 (6 bases). The CDR3 is 14 residues long. CDR1 is SGDLS and CDR2 is YYNGEE in the germline V gene. V shed 3 bases and J shed 4 bases, with 8 bases lying between them. The CDR3 DNA is TGTGCCAGCAGCGGACAGGTGTATAATTCACCCCTCCACTTT. It translates to CASSGQVYNSPLHF.

This rearrangement joins TRBV19 to TRBJ1-2; 8 bases match TRBD1. This CDR3 spans 13 amino acids. V gave up 5 bases and J gave up 7 bases; unmatched junction bases: 6. Germline assignment: CDR1 LNHDA and CDR2 SQIVND (reference sequence). In DNA form, the CDR3 reads TGTGCCAGTAGTCTAGGACAGGGCGGTGGCTACACCTTC. Translated, it gives CASSLGQGGGYTF.

The chain links TRBV9 to TRBJ1-2; the D is unclear. Germline lookup yields CDR1 SGDLS and CDR2 YYNGEE. The V and J ends lost 0 bases and 4 bases respectively, with 13 bases between them. The CDR3 is 15 amino acids. CDR3: CASSVARSQIYGYTF. The CDR3 DNA sequence: TGTGCCAGCAGCGTAGCTAGAAGTCAGATCTATGGCTACACCTTC.

The chain carries TRBV5-1 and TRBJ1-5, with D possibly TRBD1 on 5 matching bases. The CDR3 is 16 amino acids. The germline gives CDR1 SGHRS, CDR2 YFSETQ. V was trimmed by 0 bases and J by 7 bases, leaving 17 bases between them. The CDR3 region is CASSLVGTHNGQPQHF. CDR3 bases: TGCGCCAGCAGCTTGGTGGGGACCCACAACGGACAGCCCCAGCATTTT. Variable domain in full (rest from reference TRBV5-1 and TRBJ1-5): KAGVTQTPRYLIKTRGQQVTLSCSPISGHRSVSWYQQTPGQGLQFLFEYFSETQRNKGNFPGRFSGRQFSNSRSEMNVSTLELGDSALYLCASSLVGTHNGQPQHFGDGTRLSIL.

The chain employs TRBV27 and TRBJ1-4; D gene ambiguous. The ends were cut back, 8 bases at V and 5 bases at J, with 18 bases in the middle. CDR1 MNHEY and CDR2 SMNVEV come from the germline V gene (reference sequence). This CDR3 has 15 amino acids. CDR3 DNA: TGTGCCAGCTCCGAAACCCCAGGTCGGAATGAAAAACTGTTTTTT. The encoded protein is CASSETPGRNEKLFF.

This chain uses TRBV27 with TRBJ2-7; 7 positions match TRBD1. Germline V gene data show CDR1 as MNHEY and CDR2 as SMNVEV (reference sequence). Trimming at V came to 6 bases and at J to 2 bases, leaving 10 bases not matched to a gene. The CDR3 runs 15 residues. Here the CDR3 reads CASSRLGTATYEQYF. CDR3 nucleotide sequence: TGTGCCAGCAGCCGACTTGGGACAGCAACCTACGAGCAGTACTTC.

The chain joins TRBV14 to TRBJ2-2, with a possible D match to TRBD1 (6 bases). The CDR3 sequence is 16 residues long. The V and J ends lost 4 bases and 2 bases respectively, with 14 bases between them. Per the germline V gene, CDR1 is SGHDN and CDR2 is FVKESK. CDR3 region: CASSRVQGQNTGELFF. CDR3 nucleotides: TGTGCCAGCAGCCGAGTCCAGGGGCAAAACACCGGGGAGCTGTTTTTT. The entire variable domain, with the rest obtained from reference TRBV14 and TRBJ2-2, is as follows: EAGVTQFPSHSVIEKGQTVTLRCDPISGHDNLYWYRRVMGKEIKFLLHFVKESKQDESGMPNNRFLAERTGGTYSTLKVQPAELEDSGVYFCASSRVQGQNTGELFFGEGSRLTVL.

This clone was seen a handful of times. This chain uses TRBV2 with TRBJ2-1; D is perhaps TRBD1 (6 bases). CDR3 length equals 14 residues. V dropped 2 bases and J dropped 6 bases, with 11 bases sitting between them. Per the germline V gene, CDR1 is SNHLY and CDR2 is FYNNEI. The chain's CDR3 is CASSESGGSNEQFF. CDR3 nucleotide sequence: TGTGCCAGCAGTGAAAGTGGGGGCTCCAATGAGCAGTTCTTC.

This chain links TRBV29-1 with TRBJ2-3; D unresolved. V was pared by 1 base and J by 4 bases, with 3 bases between. The length of the CDR3 is 11 residues. Germline-derived CDR1 and CDR2 are SQVTM and ANQGSEA. The CDR3 nucleotides read TGCAGCGTTGAAGGCCCAGATACGCAGTATTTT. Its protein product is CSVEGPDTQYF.

This sequence joins TRBV29-1 and TRBJ2-1; D unclear. Germline V gene sequence: CDR1 SQVTM, CDR2 ANQGSEA. V was trimmed by 6 bases and J by 7 bases, leaving 10 bases between them. This CDR3 contains 11 residues. CDR3: CSVGHGNEQFF. Written as DNA, the CDR3 is TGCAGCGTAGGGCACGGGAATGAGCAGTTCTTC.

This clone appeared a few times. CDR3 DNA sequence: TGTGCCAGCAGCTCGTGGCAGGGAGGCAATGAGCAGTTCTTC. Translating it yields CASSSWQGGNEQFF. The rearrangement uses TRBV7-9 and TRBJ2-1; a weak D match, TRBD2 (6 bases). The CDR3 length is 14 residues. The ends were cut back, 4 bases at V and 6 bases at J, with 13 bases in the middle. The germline V gene has CDR1 SEHNR and CDR2 FQNEAQ (reference sequence).

This clone was observed once. The chain employs TRBV14 and TRBJ1-6; 9 bases fit TRBD1. Germline trimming cut 1 base from V and 12 bases from J; bases unmatched to any gene: 10. Germline CDR1 and CDR2: SGHDN and FVKESK. CDR3 length equals 16 residues. CDR3 bases: TGTGCCAGCAGCCAAGTGGGACAGGGTAACCTGAGACCCCTCCACTTT. It encodes CASSQVGQGNLRPLHF.

This chain connects TRBV14 to TRBJ2-1, with unresolved D. The V gene's germline CDR1 is SGHDN and CDR2 FVKESK. The CDR3 covers 13 residues. The germline V and J ends were trimmed by 3 bases and 6 bases, with 9 bases remaining between them. Written as DNA, the CDR3 is TGTGCCAGCAGCCACGCAATAGTCAATGAGCAGTTCTTC. Translated: CASSHAIVNEQFF.

This chain joins TRBV6-6 and TRBJ2-7; 12 bases agree with TRBD1. The length of the CDR3 is 13 residues. V lost 8 bases and J lost 4; bases outside the gene matches: 3. Germline CDR1 is MNHNY and CDR2 is SVGAGI (reference sequence). The CDR3 bases are TGTGCCAGCCGGGACAGGGGGCTTTACGAGCAGTACTTC. Its protein product is CASRDRGLYEQYF.

This clone was counted between two and nine times. This chain joins TRBV5-4 and TRBJ2-1; D uncertain. V was pared by 4 bases and J by 4 bases, with 15 bases between. CDR1 is SGHNT, CDR2 YYREEE, per germline (reference sequence). The CDR3 consists of 15 residues. The chain's CDR3 is CASSAGRNRYNEQFF. For the CDR3, the DNA is TGTGCCAGCAGCGCAGGACGGAATAGATACAATGAGCAGTTCTTC.

This chain connects TRBV29-1 to TRBJ2-7, with 10 bases aligning to TRBD2. Trimming removed 6 bases from V and 2 bases from J; junction bases left unmatched: 1. Germline V gene sequence: CDR1 SQVTM, CDR2 ANQGSEA. The CDR3 runs to 12 residues. The CDR3 region is CSVGTSAYEQYF. The CDR3, as DNA: TGCAGCGTCGGGACTAGCGCCTACGAGCAGTACTTC.

A single count supports this clone. This chain uses TRBV7-8 with TRBJ2-7; D ambiguous. Germline V gene lookup returns CDR1 SGHVS and CDR2 FQNEAQ. The CDR3 covers 12 residues. The V gene lost 2 bases and the J gene lost 2 bases, with 4 bases spanning the gap. Here the CDR3 reads CASSLTTYEQYF. DNA for the CDR3: TGTGCCAGCAGCTTAACGACCTACGAGCAGTACTTC.